The 27 T cell receptor beta chains listed next were all sequenced from one sample in a study of blood T cells in healthy people across ages (dated by TCRdb to between 2015 and 2017). The receptor library was made with 5' RACE. This sample was sequenced with an Illumina HiSeq 2500. A second PCR of about 7 to 12 cycles was run with a J-beta primer mix and a sample-barcoded 5' primer. The public reads were reprocessed in TCRdb via fastp at Q25 and MiXCR, keeping in-frame beta chains. Rows with a matching CDR3 protein are joined into one entry that keeps the most common DNA and genes. This sample comprises around 1,100,000 distinct CDR3 sequences, 35% to 45% of them detected only once. The ten biggest clones cover about 12% of the sample. The sample was blood. The receptor set was obtained from a man aged 18 to 30 in good health.

The chain has TRBV10-3 and TRBJ1-5; possible D gene TRBD1, 6 bases. V lost 6 bases and J 4 bases, leaving 19 bases between the germline ends. Germline CDR1 and CDR2: ENHRY and SYGVKD. The CDR3 loop spans 16 amino acids. CDR3 amino acids: CAIREEGRGGNQPQHF. CDR3 DNA: TGTGCCATCAGGGAGGAGGGCAGGGGCGGGAATCAGCCCCAGCATTTT.

This clonotype was observed a few times. This chain connects TRBV10-3 to TRBJ1-2; the D gene is possibly TRBD1 (5 bases). The CDR3 runs to 12 residues. V was trimmed by 0 bases and J by 8 bases, leaving 7 bases between them. Germline V lookup: CDR1 ENHRY, CDR2 SYGVKD. The CDR3 here is CAISESRDGYTF. The CDR3 nucleotides read TGTGCCATCAGTGAGTCAAGGGACGGCTACACCTTC.

The table lists this clonotype with many counts. CDR3 residues: CASSLASGTEIVYGYTF. In DNA, the CDR3 is TGTGCCAGCAGCTTAGCGTCCGGGACAGAAATTGTTTATGGCTACACCTTC. This chain joins TRBV7-2 and TRBJ1-2; 7 bases align to TRBD1. The germline V gene has CDR1 SGHTA and CDR2 FQGNSA. There are 17 residues in the CDR3. J gave up 5 bases and V 0 bases, and 12 bases lay outside the gene matches. The variable domain in full, with the rest retrieved from reference TRBV7-2 and TRBJ1-2, is GAGVSQSPSNKVTEKGKDVELRCDPISGHTALYWYRQSLGQGLEFLIYFQGNSAPDKSGLPSDRFSAERTGGSVSTLTIQRTQQEDSAVYLCASSLASGTEIVYGYTFGSGTRLTVV.

This clonotype was seen a few times. J is TRBJ2-3 and V is TRBV29-1; D unclear. Trimming pared 0 bases from V and 6 bases from J, leaving 7 bases between. The CDR3 totals 12 residues. Germline assignment: CDR1 SQVTM and CDR2 ANQGSEA. CDR3 DNA sequence: TGCAGCGTTGAAGAGCGCGCCGATACGCAGTATTTT. This translates into CSVEERADTQYF.

This clonotype was seen more than once but under ten times. V gene TRBV6-5 combines with J gene TRBJ1-1; D perhaps matches TRBD1 (5 bases). Germline-derived CDR1 and CDR2 are MNHEY and SVGAGI. This CDR3 has 13 residues. V was clipped by 10 bases and J by 0 bases, with 12 bases between them. The CDR3 sequence is CATGAALNTEAFF. The CDR3 DNA follows: TGTGCCACCGGGGCAGCTTTGAACACTGAAGCTTTCTTT.

The J gene is TRBJ2-2, the V gene TRBV19; maybe TRBD1 (7 bases). CDR1 and CDR2 (germline): LNHDA, SQIVND (reference sequence). Deletions cut 5 bases from V and 3 bases from J, with 16 bases between. CDR3 length equals 16 residues. CDR3 sequence reads: CASSGFRGEDTGELFF. The CDR3 coding sequence is TGTGCCAGTAGTGGCTTCAGGGGGGAGGACACCGGGGAGCTGTTTTTT. Using reference TRBV19 and TRBJ2-2 for the parts outside the CDR3, the full variable domain is DGGITQSPKYLFRKEGQNVTLSCEQNLNHDAMYWYRQDPGQGLRLIYYSQIVNDFQKGDIAEGYSVSREKKESFPLTVTSAQKNPTAFYLCASSGFRGEDTGELFFGEGSRLTVL.

The chain joins TRBV19 to TRBJ2-6, with TRBD2 identical over 7 bases. The germline CDR1 and CDR2 sequences are LNHDA and SQIVND (reference sequence). CDR3 length: 20 amino acids. V shed 7 bases, J shed 2 bases, and the junction held 20 bases outside the gene matches. CDR3 residues: CASTTRTDWGTIAGANVLTF. The CDR3 nucleotides are TGTGCCAGTACCACCCGTACGGACTGGGGGACTATAGCTGGGGCCAACGTCCTGACTTTC.

The V gene is TRBV20-1, the J gene TRBJ2-7, with 12 bases that match TRBD2. V dropped 5 bases and J dropped 2; count of bases not matched to a gene: 7. Germline V CDR1 and CDR2: DFQATT, SNEGSKA (reference sequence). This CDR3 is built from 15 residues. The DNA for the CDR3 is TGCAGTGCTTGTAGGACTAGCGGGGACCCCTACGAGCAGTACTTC. As protein: CSACRTSGDPYEQYF.

The genes are TRBV19 and TRBJ2-2, with TRBD2 matching over 9 bases. Germline values: CDR1 LNHDA, CDR2 SQIVND (reference sequence). The CDR3 consists of 15 residues. V was pared by 9 bases and J by 6 bases, with 11 bases of the junction left unmatched. The CDR3 nucleotides are TGTGCCAGCCGACCCAGACTAGCGGATCCCGGGGAGCTGTTTTTT. Translating gives CASRPRLADPGELFF.

With regard to this clonotype: At one end, the junction sequence differs from germline, possibly due to a read error. This chain links TRBV7-9 with TRBJ1-6; a weak D match, TRBD1 (5 bases). In germline, CDR1 is SEHNR, CDR2 FQNEAQ (reference sequence). The CDR3 totals 16 residues. The CDR3 coding sequence is TGTGCCAGCAGCATTCACAGTAGGGGTATTTCTTCATCCCTCCACTTT. This translates into CASSIHSRGISSSLHF.

This clonotype was seen only a few times. The gene calls are TRBV20-1 and TRBJ1-5, with D unclear. Trimming cost V 0 bases and J 7 bases, with 19 bases left between them. Germline values: CDR1 DFQATT, CDR2 SNEGSKA (reference sequence). The CDR3 is 16 residues long. The CDR3 DNA is TGCAGTGCTAGAGATGGTTTACCCATAGAAGGGCAGCCCCAGCATTTT. This translates into CSARDGLPIEGQPQHF.

This clonotype was detected a few times. This chain joins TRBV27 and TRBJ1-2; D might be TRBD1 (5 bases). The V end was cut by 4 bases, the J end by 4 bases, with 19 bases between. CDR1 and CDR2 from the germline V gene are MNHEY and SMNVEV (reference sequence). The CDR3 has 16 amino acids. DNA for the CDR3: TGTGCCAGCAGTTCTTACCCCCTGGGGCAGCCCTATGGCTACACCTTC. It specifies CASSSYPLGQPYGYTF.

CDR3 sequence reads: CASSFWPDNEKLFF. CDR3 sequence (DNA): TGTGCCAGCAGCTTCTGGCCGGATAATGAAAAACTGTTTTTT. This chain links TRBV11-2 with TRBJ1-4; D is undetermined. Germline values: CDR1 SGHAT, CDR2 FQNNGV. CDR3 length: 14 residues. The germline V and J ends were trimmed by 3 bases and 4 bases, with 9 bases remaining between them.

A few counts support this clonotype. The rearrangement joins TRBV6-1 to TRBJ1-5; D possibly corresponds to TRBD1 (6 bases). The CDR3 length is 13 residues. V lost 6 bases and J 14 bases, leaving 20 bases between the germline ends. Germline assignment: CDR1 MNHNS and CDR2 SASEGT. CDR3 residues: CASRETRDTKEHF. CDR3 bases: TGTGCCAGCAGGGAAACCCGGGACACAAAGGAGCATTTT.

This clonotype was seen a handful of times. The chain joins TRBV28 to TRBJ1-5; 10 nucleotides line up with TRBD1. In germline, CDR1 is MDHEN, CDR2 SYDVKM. J was trimmed by 1 base and V by 8 bases; bases with no gene match: 14. CDR3 length: 18 amino acids. CDR3 DNA: TGTGCCAGCGGTAAAGCCGGGACAGGGGTCGGGAGCAATCAGCCCCAGCATTTT. Translating gives CASGKAGTGVGSNQPQHF.

This clonotype was found once. The chain carries TRBV12-5 and TRBJ2-2, with D tentatively TRBD1 (6 bases). The CDR3 loop spans 14 amino acids. Germline V lookup: CDR1 LGHNT, CDR2 FRNRAP. V lost 7 bases and J lost 1, with 10 bases in between. CDR3 bases: TGTGCTAGTGTCAGGGGCGGGAACACCGGGGAGCTGTTTTTT. Its protein is CASVRGGNTGELFF.

This clonotype was detected once. The rearrangement links TRBV4-1 to TRBJ2-1, with 8 bases aligning to TRBD2. Germline V gene data show CDR1 as MGHRA and CDR2 as YSYEKL. The CDR3 consists of 18 residues. V trimming: 4 bases; J trimming: 8 bases; junction bases outside the gene matches: 19. DNA for the CDR3: TGCGCCAGCAGCCCGTGGGCTGAAAGTGCAGCGGGGGTCTATGAGCAGTTCTTC. It encodes CASSPWAESAAGVYEQFF.

This clonotype showed up just a few times. The chain is built from TRBV20-1 and TRBJ1-1, with D unclear. The germline V gene has CDR1 DFQATT and CDR2 SNEGSKA (reference sequence). CDR3 size: 15 residues. V lost 0 bases to trimming and J lost 1 base, with 12 bases between them. The CDR3: CSAREPAGRNTEAFF. The CDR3 nucleotides read TGCAGTGCTAGAGAACCGGCAGGCCGGAACACTGAAGCTTTCTTT.

With regard to this clonotype: The junction departs from the called germline gene at one end, perhaps through a read error. This chain links TRBV27 with TRBJ1-2, with D maybe TRBD1 (5 bases). The CDR3 runs to 15 residues. CDR1 is MNHEY, CDR2 SMNVEV, per germline (reference sequence). CDR3 sequence reads: CVSSLSTRGNYGYTF. CDR3 nucleotide sequence: TGTGTCAGCAGTTTATCGACGCGGGGGAACTATGGCTACACCTTC.

This clonotype was seen a handful of times. The chain uses TRBV6-6 and TRBJ2-3; maybe TRBD1 (5 bases). Germline loops: CDR1 MNHNY, CDR2 SVGAGI (reference sequence). Trimming pared 0 bases from V and 2 bases from J, leaving 12 bases between. The CDR3 totals 16 residues. This CDR3 reads CASSYSRARATDTQYF. The CDR3 nucleotides read TGTGCCAGCAGTTACTCACGGGCCAGGGCCACAGATACGCAGTATTTT.

This chain joins TRBV4-1 and TRBJ2-5; D possibly corresponds to TRBD2 (6 bases). Per the germline V gene, CDR1 is MGHRA and CDR2 is YSYEKL. Trimming took off 1 base at V and 2 bases at J, with 11 bases between the two ends. This CDR3 contains 15 residues. The CDR3, as DNA: TGCGCCAGCAGCCAAGTTTGGGGGGAACAAGAGACCCAGTACTTC. It is translated as CASSQVWGEQETQYF.

The table lists this clonotype with a few counts. The chain recombines TRBV7-7 with TRBJ2-1, with unresolved D. V was cut by 0 bases and J by 8 bases, with 11 bases left in between. Germline V CDR1 and CDR2: SSHAT, FNYEAQ (reference sequence). The CDR3 spans 14 residues. CDR3 nucleotide sequence: TGTGCCAGCAGCTTAGCCGGCAGGTCCGATGAGCAGTTCTTC. It specifies CASSLAGRSDEQFF.

J is TRBJ2-1 and V is TRBV6-5, with a weak D call TRBD2 (5 bases). V was clipped by 4 bases and J by 6 bases, with 16 bases between them. Per germline, CDR1 MNHEY and CDR2 SVGAGI. This CDR3 spans 15 amino acids. The CDR3 loop is CASSCGLKPVNEQFF. The CDR3 region has the DNA TGTGCCAGCAGTTGCGGACTGAAGCCCGTCAATGAGCAGTTCTTC.

V usage is TRBV5-1 and J usage is TRBJ2-7, with D maybe TRBD2 (6 bases). The CDR3 is 17 amino acids. Trimming pared 5 bases from V and 3 bases from J, leaving 24 bases between. CDR1 is SGHRS, CDR2 YFSETQ, per germline. CDR3 bases: TGCGCCAGCAGGCTAGTCCTAGACAGTCGGAGGGGCTACGAGCAGTACTTC. Its protein is CASRLVLDSRRGYEQYF.

To note about this clonotype: A much more abundant neighbour one base away suggests this may be a read error. V is TRBV29-1 and J is TRBJ1-2; D gene uncertain. The germline gives CDR1 SQVTM, CDR2 ANQGSEA. CDR3 size: 12 residues. The CDR3 bases are TGCAGCGTTGCATCTAGGGAGAATGGCTGCACCTTC. It specifies CSVASRENGCTF.

This clonotype was seen more than once but under ten times. This rearrangement joins TRBV20-1 to TRBJ2-7; 7 bases align to TRBD1. The CDR3 is 14 residues long. Per the germline V gene, CDR1 is DFQATT and CDR2 is SNEGSKA (reference sequence). Losses at the gene ends were 6 bases for V and 7 bases for J; bases not matched to a gene: 15. Written as DNA, the CDR3 is TGCAGTGCGAACGGACAGGAATTATCGGCGGAGCAGTACTTC. This sequence encodes CSANGQELSAEQYF.

This clonotype was seen just once. J is TRBJ2-7 and V is TRBV20-1; TRBD1 matches at 7 bases. The J call may be faulty, since TRBJ2-5 better matches the DNA end. The germline V gene has CDR1 DFQATT and CDR2 SNEGSKA (reference sequence). The CDR3 is made up of 14 amino acids. In nucleotides, the CDR3 is TGCAGTGCTAGAGATAGGGGGCACCAAGAGACCCAGTACTTC. Encoded protein: CSARDRGHQETQYF.